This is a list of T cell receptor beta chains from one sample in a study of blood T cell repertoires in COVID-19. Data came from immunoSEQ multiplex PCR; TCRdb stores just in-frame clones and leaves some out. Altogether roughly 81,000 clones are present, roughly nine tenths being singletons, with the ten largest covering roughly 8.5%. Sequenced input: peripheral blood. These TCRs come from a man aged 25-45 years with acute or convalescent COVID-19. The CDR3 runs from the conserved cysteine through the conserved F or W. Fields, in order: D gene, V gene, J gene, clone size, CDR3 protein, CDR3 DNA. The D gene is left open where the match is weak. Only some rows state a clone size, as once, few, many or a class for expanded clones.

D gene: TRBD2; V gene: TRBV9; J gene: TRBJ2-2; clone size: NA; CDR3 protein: CASSAFSSGRNTGELFF; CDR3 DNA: TGTGCCAGCAGCGCCTTCTCTAGCGGGAGGAACACCGGGGAGCTGTTTTTT
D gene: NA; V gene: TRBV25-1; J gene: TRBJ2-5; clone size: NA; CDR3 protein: CASSDRHGGLETQYF; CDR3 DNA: TGTGCCAGCAGTGACCGTCATGGAGGGTTGGAGACCCAGTACTTC
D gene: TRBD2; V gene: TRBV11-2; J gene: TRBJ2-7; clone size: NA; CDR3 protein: CASSLDRLASLYEQYF; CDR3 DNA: TGTGCCAGCAGCTTAGATAGACTAGCAAGTCTCTACGAGCAGTACTTC
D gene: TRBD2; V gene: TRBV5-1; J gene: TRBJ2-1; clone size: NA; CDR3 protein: CASSSPSGRKINEQFF; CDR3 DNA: TGCGCCAGCAGCTCACCTAGCGGGAGGAAGATCAATGAGCAGTTCTTC
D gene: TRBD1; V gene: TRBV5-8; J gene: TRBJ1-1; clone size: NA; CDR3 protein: CASSWEQGITEAFF; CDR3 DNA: TGTGCCAGCAGCTGGGAACAGGGGATTACTGAAGCTTTCTTT
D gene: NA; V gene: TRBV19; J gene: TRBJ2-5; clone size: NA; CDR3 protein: CASSSHSNQETQYF; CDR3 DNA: TGTGCCAGTAGTTCTCACAGCAACCAAGAGACCCAGTACTTC
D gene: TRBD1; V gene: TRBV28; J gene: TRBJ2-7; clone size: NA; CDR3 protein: CASSLPGQGRYEQYF; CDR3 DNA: TGTGCCAGCAGTTTACCGGGACAGGGAAGATACGAGCAGTACTTC
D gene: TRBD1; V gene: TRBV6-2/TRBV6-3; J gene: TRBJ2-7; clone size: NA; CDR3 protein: CASSGTGWDEQYF; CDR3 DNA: TGTGCCAGCAGTGGGACAGGGTGGGACGAGCAGTACTTC
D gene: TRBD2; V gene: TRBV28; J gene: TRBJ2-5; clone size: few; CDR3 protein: CASSLTGTSGSLGAETQYF; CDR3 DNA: TGTGCCAGCAGTTTGACCGGGACTAGCGGGAGCCTAGGGGCTGAGACCCAGTACTTC
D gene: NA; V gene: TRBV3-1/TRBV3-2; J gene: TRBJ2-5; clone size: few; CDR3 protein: CASSPSSRETQYF; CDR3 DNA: TGTGCCAGCAGCCCATCTAGTCGCGAGACCCAGTACTTC
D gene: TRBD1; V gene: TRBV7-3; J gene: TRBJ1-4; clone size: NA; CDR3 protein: CASSATGGSEKLFF; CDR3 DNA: TGTGCCAGCAGCGCCACAGGGGGAAGTGAAAAACTGTTTTTT
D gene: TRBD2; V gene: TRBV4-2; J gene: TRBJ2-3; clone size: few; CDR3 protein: CASSHRTSGSTDTQYF; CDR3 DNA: TGTGCCAGCAGCCACCGGACTAGCGGGAGCACAGATACGCAGTATTTT
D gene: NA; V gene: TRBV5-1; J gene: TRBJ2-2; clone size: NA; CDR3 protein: CASSLATGQSTGELFF; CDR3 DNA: TGCGCCAGCAGCTTGGCCACAGGACAGTCCACCGGGGAGCTGTTTTTT
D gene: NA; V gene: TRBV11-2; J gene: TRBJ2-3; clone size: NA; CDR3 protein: CASSLPGGDTQYF; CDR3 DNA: TGTGCCAGCAGCCTACCGGGTGGGGATACGCAGTATTTT
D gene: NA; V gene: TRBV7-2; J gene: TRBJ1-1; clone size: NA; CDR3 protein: CARELRGQAFF; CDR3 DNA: TGTGCCAGAGAACTAAGGGGCCAAGCTTTCTTT
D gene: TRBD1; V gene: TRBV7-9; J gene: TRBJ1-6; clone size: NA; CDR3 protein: CASSKQGPAPNSPLHF; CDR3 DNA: TGTGCCAGCAGCAAACAGGGGCCGGCCCCCAATTCACCCCTCCACTTT
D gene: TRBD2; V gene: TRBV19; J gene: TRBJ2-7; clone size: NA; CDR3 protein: CASSTQWALAGVRRKQYF; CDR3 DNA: TGTGCCAGTAGTACCCAGTGGGCTCTAGCGGGAGTGCGTCGCAAGCAGTACTTC
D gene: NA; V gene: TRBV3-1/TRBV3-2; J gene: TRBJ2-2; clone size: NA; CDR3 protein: CASSHASTGELFF; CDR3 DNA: TGTGCCAGCAGCCATGCTAGCACCGGGGAGCTGTTTTTT
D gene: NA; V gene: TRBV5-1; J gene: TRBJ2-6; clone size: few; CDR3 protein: CASSLVGSSGANVLTF; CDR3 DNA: TGCGCCAGCAGCTTGGTAGGGAGCTCTGGGGCCAACGTCCTGACTTTC
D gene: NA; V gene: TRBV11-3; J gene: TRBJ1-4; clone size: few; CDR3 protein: CLGAKFNEKLFF; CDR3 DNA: TGCCTGGGGGCGAAATTTAATGAAAAACTGTTTTTT
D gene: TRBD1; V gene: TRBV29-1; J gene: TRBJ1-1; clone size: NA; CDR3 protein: CSVEWDRNTEAFF; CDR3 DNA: TGCAGCGTTGAATGGGACAGGAACACTGAAGCTTTCTTT
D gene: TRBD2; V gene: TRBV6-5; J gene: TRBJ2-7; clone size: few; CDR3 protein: CASSISGRTSYEQYF; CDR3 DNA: TGTGCCAGCAGTATCAGCGGGAGGACCTCCTACGAGCAGTACTTC
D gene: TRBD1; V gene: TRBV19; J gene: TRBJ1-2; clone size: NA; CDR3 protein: CASSGLGQANTLNYGYTF; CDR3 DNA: TGTGCCAGTTCGGGATTAGGACAGGCGAATACTCTTAACTATGGCTACACCTTC
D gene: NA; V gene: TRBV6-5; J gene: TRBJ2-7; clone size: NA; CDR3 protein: CASSPNRPGAYEQYF; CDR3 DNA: TGTGCCAGCAGCCCGAATAGGCCAGGGGCCTACGAGCAGTACTTC
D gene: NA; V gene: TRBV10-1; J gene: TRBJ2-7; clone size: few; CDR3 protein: CASSVGTTYEQYF; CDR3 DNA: TGCGCCAGCAGTGTTGGGACAACCTACGAGCAGTACTTC
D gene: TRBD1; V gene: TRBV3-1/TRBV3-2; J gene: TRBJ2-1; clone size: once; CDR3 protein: CASSQGTGSEQFF; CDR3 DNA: TGTGCCAGCAGCCAAGGGACAGGGAGCGAGCAGTTCTTC
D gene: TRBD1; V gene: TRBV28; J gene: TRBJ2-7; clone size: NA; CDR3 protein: CASSASGTGGREQYF; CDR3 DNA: TGTGCCAGCAGTGCATCCGGGACAGGGGGACGAGAGCAGTACTTC
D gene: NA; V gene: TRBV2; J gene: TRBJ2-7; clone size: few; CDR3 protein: CASSGYRVDLAEQYF; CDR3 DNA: TGTGCCAGCAGTGGGTACAGGGTCGATCTGGCCGAGCAGTACTTC
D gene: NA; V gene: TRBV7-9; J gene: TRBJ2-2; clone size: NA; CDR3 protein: CATLRTVNTGELFF; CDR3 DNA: TGTGCCACCCTTCGGACAGTGAACACCGGGGAGCTGTTTTTT
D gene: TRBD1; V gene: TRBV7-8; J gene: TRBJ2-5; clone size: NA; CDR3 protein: CASSLSRDRWAGETQYF; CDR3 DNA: TGTGCCAGCAGCTTAAGCCGGGACAGGTGGGCAGGAGAGACCCAGTACTTC